Listed below are T cell receptor beta chains from one sample, sequenced in a study of T cell repertoires and Cas9 in healthy adults. TCRdb keeps only in-frame clones here, not all; method: immunoSEQ multiplex PCR. Of some 15,000 clones in the sample, about nine tenths were seen once. The sequencing sample was made of Tregs (CD4+, CD25+, CD127-, CD137-, CD154-) from PBMCs; culture status not recorded. These receptors were collected from a human donor in good health. CDR3s include the opening cysteine and the closing phenylalanine or tryptophan. D genes are given only for firm matches. Clone size is shown for a subset of rows, as once, few, many or a class of expanded clone.

CDR3aa	CDR3nt	d_gene	v_gene	j_gene	abundance
CASSLTKRNTEAFF	TGTGCCAGCAGTCTCACAAAACGGAACACTGAAGCTTTCTTT	NA	TRBV6-5	TRBJ1-1	NA
CASSPGTGNNYGYTF	TGTGCCAGCAGCCCCGGGACAGGTAACAACTATGGCTACACCTTC	TRBD1	TRBV6-5	TRBJ1-2	NA
CASSLMGTGELFF	TGTGCTAGCAGCTTAATGGGCACCGGGGAGCTGTTTTTT	NA	TRBV7-7	TRBJ2-2	NA
CAWSPPWATTSTDTQYF	TGTGCCTGGAGTCCCCCGTGGGCCACCACAAGCACAGATACGCAGTATTTT	NA	TRBV30	TRBJ2-3	few
CASTRDSSNQPQHF	TGTGCCAGCACCCGGGACTCAAGCAATCAGCCCCAGCATTTT	NA	TRBV2	TRBJ1-5	NA
CASSLATGDTDTQYF	TGCGCCAGCAGCTTGGCCACAGGGGACACAGATACGCAGTATTTT	TRBD1	TRBV5-1	TRBJ2-3	NA
CASSNLGQSGYEQYF	TGTGCCAGTAGTAACCTGGGACAGAGCGGCTACGAGCAGTACTTC	TRBD1	TRBV19	TRBJ2-7	NA
CASSLTSGGAHEQFF	TGCGCCAGCAGCTTGACTAGCGGGGGGGCCCATGAGCAGTTCTTC	TRBD2	TRBV5-1	TRBJ2-1	NA
CASPIPWEGNTIYF	TGTGCCAGCCCCATCCCCTGGGAAGGAAACACCATATATTTT	NA	TRBV19	TRBJ1-3	NA
CASSLVLQLEQYF	TGTGCCAGCAGCTTAGTCCTACAGCTCGAGCAGTACTTC	NA	TRBV7-2	TRBJ2-7	NA
CASSPLGRQAEQYF	TGTGCCAGCAGTCCCCTGGGCAGACAGGCCGAGCAGTACTTC	NA	TRBV6-5	TRBJ2-7	NA
CAISGLDQGDGELFF	TGTGCCATCAGCGGGCTCGACCAGGGGGACGGGGAGCTGTTTTTT	TRBD1	TRBV10-3	TRBJ2-2	once
CASSSSGNQPQHF	TGTGCCAGCAGCTCCTCAGGGAATCAGCCCCAGCATTTT	NA	TRBV11-2	TRBJ1-5	NA
CASSLIFRSGTGSDYGYTF	TGTGCCAGCAGTTTAATCTTTCGTAGTGGGACAGGGAGCGACTATGGCTACACCTTC	TRBD1	TRBV27	TRBJ1-2	NA
CATSREFGSGVTYNEQFF	TGTGCCACCAGCAGAGAATTCGGTAGCGGGGTGACGTACAATGAGCAGTTCTTC	TRBD2	TRBV15	TRBJ2-1	NA
CASSDEGSGGFYEQYF	TGTGCCAGCAGTGACGAGGGTTCAGGAGGCTTCTACGAGCAGTACTTC	NA	TRBV6-1	TRBJ2-7	NA
CASSPRGSTKGETQYF	TGTGCCAGCTCACCGCGTGGCAGCACCAAGGGAGAGACCCAGTACTTC	NA	TRBV18	TRBJ2-5	NA
CASGGRNSYEQYF	TGTGCCAGCGGGGGACGGAACTCCTACGAGCAGTACTTC	NA	TRBV7-2	TRBJ2-7	few
CASSLVWGGAYEQYF	TGTGCCAGCAGCTTAGTGTGGGGCGGTGCCTACGAGCAGTACTTC	NA	TRBV11-2	TRBJ2-7	NA
CAISESAAGGQETQYF	TGTGCCATCAGTGAGTCAGCGGCGGGGGGGCAGGAGACCCAGTACTTC	TRBD2	TRBV10-3	TRBJ2-5	NA
CAWSRGFEGLGTDTQYF	TGTGCCTGGAGTCGAGGGTTCGAGGGGCTGGGCACAGATACGCAGTATTTT	NA	TRBV30	TRBJ2-3	NA
CASSPDRYYGYTF	TGTGCCAGCAGTCCGGACAGATACTATGGCTACACCTTC	NA	TRBV6-1	TRBJ1-2	NA
CASSLRQGSTEAFF	TGTGCCAGCAGCTTACGCCAGGGGAGCACTGAAGCTTTCTTT	NA	TRBV5-4	TRBJ1-1	NA
CASSPLSSYEQYF	TGTGCCAGCTCACCGCTGAGCTCCTACGAGCAGTACTTC	NA	TRBV18	TRBJ2-7	NA
CATVRGMMDTEAFF	TGTGCCACCGTCAGGGGTATGATGGACACTGAAGCTTTCTTT	NA	TRBV6-5	TRBJ1-1	once
CASSAAGWSGYTF	TGTGCCAGCAGCGCCGCCGGATGGAGTGGCTACACCTTC	NA	TRBV6-5	TRBJ1-2	NA
CASSQVSGTGELFF	TGCGCCAGCAGCCAAGTCTCAGGAACCGGGGAGCTGTTTTTT	NA	TRBV4-1	TRBJ2-2	NA
CASSLEIGTGNYGYTF	TGTGCCAGCAGTTTGGAAATCGGGACAGGGAACTATGGCTACACCTTC	TRBD1	TRBV28	TRBJ1-2	NA
CASSLVPGSSRAEQYF	TGTGCCAGCAGCCTAGTTCCGGGATCCTCCCGGGCCGAGCAGTACTTC	NA	TRBV7-8	TRBJ2-7	NA
CAWSVQENTEAFF	TGTGCCTGGAGTGTACAGGAGAACACTGAAGCTTTCTTT	NA	TRBV30	TRBJ1-1	once
CSARDRLAQYF	TGCAGTGCTAGAGATAGGCTAGCGCAGTATTTT	NA	TRBV20-1	TRBJ2-3	NA
CASSAGAWGNQPQHF	TGTGCCAGCAGCGCGGGAGCTTGGGGCAATCAGCCCCAGCATTTT	NA	TRBV7-9	TRBJ1-5	once
CASSSPRSGNTIYF	TGTGCCAGCAGCAGTCCTCGCTCTGGAAACACCATATATTTT	NA	TRBV7-9	TRBJ1-3	few
CASGHGTGELFF	TGTGCCAGCGGGCACGGCACCGGGGAGCTGTTTTTT	NA	TRBV6-1	TRBJ2-2	NA
CASSEDGGVKNIQYF	TGTGCCAGCAGTGAAGATGGGGGGGTTAAAAACATTCAGTACTTC	TRBD2	TRBV2	TRBJ2-4	NA
CASSLGPRRPNNNEQFF	TGTGCCAGCAGCTTGGGGCCCAGGCGGCCGAATAACAATGAGCAGTTCTTC	NA	TRBV5-4	TRBJ2-1	NA
CASSFVTNTDTQYF	TGTGCCAGCAGCTTCGTCACTAACACAGATACGCAGTATTTT	NA	TRBV7-2	TRBJ2-3	NA
CASRPDGNYGYTF	TGTGCCAGCAGGCCGGACGGTAACTATGGCTACACCTTC	NA	TRBV6-6	TRBJ1-2	NA
CASRQGLYNSPLHF	TGTGCCAGCAGGCAGGGACTATATAATTCACCCCTCCACTTT	NA	TRBV6-6	TRBJ1-6	NA
CASSWTGEETQYF	TGTGCCAGCAGCTGGACAGGGGAAGAGACCCAGTACTTC	TRBD1	TRBV7-2	TRBJ2-5	NA
CASSRVGDSPLHF	TGTGCCAGCAGCCGAGTGGGGGATTCACCCCTCCACTTT	NA	TRBV7-9	TRBJ1-6	NA
CASSKRPPRVQNQPQHF	TGTGCCAGCAGCAAGAGGCCCCCCCGGGTACAAAATCAGCCCCAGCATTTT	NA	TRBV21-1	TRBJ1-5	NA
CASSQDRRVVNTEAFF	TGCGCCAGCAGCCAAGATCGACGGGTAGTGAACACTGAAGCTTTCTTT	NA	TRBV4-1	TRBJ1-1	NA
CASSGPWGGRGTDTQYF	TGTGCCAGCAGCGGACCCTGGGGGGGCCGCGGTACAGATACGCAGTATTTT	NA	TRBV9	TRBJ2-3	NA
CASSLPGGWSGYTF	TGTGCCAGCAGCCTCCCGGGGGGGTGGAGTGGCTACACCTTC	NA	TRBV7-2	TRBJ1-2	NA
CASSLGPERTDTQYF	TGTGCCAGCAGCTTGGGTCCCGAACGCACAGATACGCAGTATTTT	NA	TRBV5-4	TRBJ2-3	few
CASSSGGATDTQYF	TGTGCCAGTAGTAGCGGGGGGGCCACAGATACGCAGTATTTT	TRBD2	TRBV19	TRBJ2-3	NA
CAWSETVLDYNEQFF	TGTGCCTGGAGTGAGACTGTCTTGGACTACAATGAGCAGTTCTTC	NA	TRBV30	TRBJ2-1	once
CASSEGETQYF	TGTGCCAGCAGTGAAGGAGAGACCCAGTACTTC	NA	TRBV2	TRBJ2-5	NA
CASSPTGSVSNYGYTF	TGTGCCAGCAGTCCGACAGGGTCCGTCTCCAACTATGGCTACACCTTC	TRBD1	TRBV27	TRBJ1-2	NA
CASSSNSGNTIYF	TGTGCCAGCTCATCGAACTCTGGAAACACCATATATTTT	NA	TRBV18	TRBJ1-3	NA
CASSTALSGANVLTF	TGTGCCAGCAGTACGGCGCTCTCTGGGGCCAACGTCCTGACTTTC	NA	TRBV2	TRBJ2-6	NA
CATSREAGALSSYNEQFF	TGTGCCACCAGCAGAGAAGCGGGGGCTCTGAGCTCCTACAATGAGCAGTTCTTC	TRBD2	TRBV15	TRBJ2-1	NA
CASSLRTGDSTDTQYF	TGTGCCAGCAGTCTCAGGACAGGTGATAGCACAGATACGCAGTATTTT	TRBD1	TRBV14	TRBJ2-3	NA
CASSFLNWGSSYEQYF	TGCGCCAGCAGCTTCCTTAATTGGGGTAGCTCCTACGAGCAGTACTTC	NA	TRBV5-1	TRBJ2-7	NA
CASSADRGRLGSGYTF	TGTGCCAGCAGCGCAGACAGGGGGCGTCTGGGTAGTGGCTACACCTTC	TRBD1	TRBV7-8	TRBJ1-2	NA
CASSIYSGGAYTNEQFF	TGTGCCAGTAGTATTTATAGCGGGGGGGCCTATACGAATGAGCAGTTCTTC	TRBD2	TRBV19	TRBJ2-1	NA
CASSWGAGPTDTQYF	TGTGCCAGCAGCTGGGGGGCCGGACCCACAGATACGCAGTATTTT	NA	TRBV11-3	TRBJ2-3	NA
CASSIQTVYNEQFF	TGCGCCAGCAGTATCCAGACAGTCTACAATGAGCAGTTCTTC	NA	TRBV10-2	TRBJ2-1	NA
CASSRGAGETQYF	TGTGCCAGCAGCCGGGGGGCTGGAGAGACCCAGTACTTC	NA	TRBV7-3	TRBJ2-5	once